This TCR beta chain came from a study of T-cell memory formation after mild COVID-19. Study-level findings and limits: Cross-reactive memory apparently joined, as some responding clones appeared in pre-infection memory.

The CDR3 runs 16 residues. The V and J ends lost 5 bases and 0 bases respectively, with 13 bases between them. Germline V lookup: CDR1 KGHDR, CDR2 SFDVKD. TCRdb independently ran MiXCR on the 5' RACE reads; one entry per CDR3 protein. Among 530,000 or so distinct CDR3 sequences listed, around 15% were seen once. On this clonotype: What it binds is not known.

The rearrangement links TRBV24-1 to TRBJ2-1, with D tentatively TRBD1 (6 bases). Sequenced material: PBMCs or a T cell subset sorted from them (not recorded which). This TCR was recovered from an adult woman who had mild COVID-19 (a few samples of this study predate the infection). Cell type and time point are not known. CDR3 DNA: TGTGCCACCAGTGGGCTGACAGGCAGCTCCTACAATGAGCAGTTCTTC. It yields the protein CATSGLTGSSYNEQFF.